This T cell receptor beta chain derives from a study of long-term antiretroviral therapy in people with HIV. At the level of the study: The earliest samples came from an era when ART typically awaited falling CD4 counts.

Germline CDR1 is LNHDA and CDR2 is SQIVND (reference sequence). Trimming shortened V by 6 bases and J by 4 bases, and 12 bases separated the two germline ends. The CDR3 totals 13 residues. At the survey level, the v3.0 immunoSEQ assay was run. TCRdb's table, derived via immunoSEQ multiplex PCR, lists solely in-frame clones and lacks some. This table has 30,000 to 35,000 clones, approximately 85% appearing once. Study findings and constraints: Older ART regimens were possibly in use when the blood was collected between about 2004 and 2018.

To note about this clone: Its antigen remains unknown.

The chain combines TRBV19 with TRBJ1-1; a possible D gene is TRBD1 (6 bases). The sequencing used unsorted PBMCs, collected 0.8 years before starting antiretroviral therapy. This TCR was recovered from a man between 18 and 29 years old with HIV. As DNA, the CDR3 is TGTGCCAGTAGGGCAGGGGTTCTCACTGAAGCTTTCTTT. This gives the protein CASRAGVLTEAFF.